This T cell receptor beta chain was sequenced for a study of cytomegalovirus exposure and HLA in healthy donors. With regard to this clone: Its cognate antigen is unknown. Other DNA variants within this sample encode the same CDR3.

Study-level findings and limits: The majority of TCR sequences were rare, yet some public TCRs appeared in many donors. One later analysis reportedly identified an Asian-associated ancestry cluster that showed fewer N-insertions than the roughly 620-donor mean. Common viral pathogens seemed to be connected with several of the most significant clusters, according to a later analysis. Productive status was seen about 90% or about 30% of the time for most TCR beta V segments in an earlier analysis.

Trimming cost V 2 bases and J 1 base; bases outside gene matches: 4. The CDR3 extends over 15 amino acids. Germline V CDR1 and CDR2: SGDLS, YYNGEE. The PCR contained 60 Vbeta and 13 Jbeta primers. Measured with immunoSEQ multiplex PCR; TCRdb has only the in-frame clones, and not every one. Among around 200,000 clones, roughly 84% were seen once, and the ten largest hold around 1.2%. This chain joins TRBV9 and TRBJ2-3, with 7 bases matching TRBD2. Specimen: PBMCs. The TCR originated in a girl aged 2-9 years in good health and CMV-seropositive. CDR3 sequence reads: CASSVLAGGTDTQYF. The CDR3 DNA is TGTGCCAGCAGCGTGTTGGCGGGGGGCACAGATACGCAGTATTTT.